This entry describes one T cell receptor beta chain. Random hexamers were used to reverse transcribe the RNA input (about 0.45 to 1 ug). TCRdb ran MiXCR on the immunoSEQ multiplex PCR reads and lists one entry per CDR3 protein. Of around 190,000 distinct CDR3 sequences listed, approximately 93% are singletons. This sample is drawn from a study of CD8 T cells in Susac syndrome. In blood CD8+ and CD4+ T cells, TCR beta underwent sequencing. The controls, all healthy donors, were matched for age and sex. TEMRA cells were FACS-enriched, with CD8+ and CD4+ T cells isolated negatively. The CDR3 length is 16 residues. The germline V gene has CDR1 DFQATT and CDR2 SNEGSKA (reference sequence). Trimming cost V 2 bases and J 4 bases; bases outside gene matches: 12.

Sequencing was performed on CD4+ T cells from PBMCs. The TCR sequence derives from a human donor in good health. The chain combines TRBV20-1 with TRBJ2-5; TRBD2 matches 8 bases. The CDR3 loop is CSARLVTSGTRETQYF. The CDR3 DNA follows: TGCAGTGCTAGACTAGTAACATCCGGGACTAGAGAGACCCAGTACTTC.